Listed below are T cell receptor beta chains from one sample, sequenced in a study of beta chain features in type 1 diabetes. Clones were read by immunoSEQ multiplex PCR, and TCRdb kept only the in-frame ones, dropping some. The sample yields under 150,000 clones, around 51% seen once. Source material: Tregs from blood. These receptors all stem from a man younger than 35 in good health. Both conserved end residues are part of each CDR3. A D gene is named only where the DNA matches it firmly. Size tells how often a clone was seen (once, few, many) or the class of an expanded clone, and some rows leave it out.

>.|TRBJ2-1|TRBV18|TRBD2
CASSPGTSDFSYNEQFF
TGTGCCAGCTCACCTGGGACTAGCGATTTCTCCTACAATGAGCAGTTCTTC
>.|TRBJ2-5|TRBV5-4|.
CASSSGWRGHETQYF
TGTGCCAGCAGCTCTGGGTGGAGGGGGCACGAGACCCAGTACTTC
>.|TRBJ2-5|TRBV7-2|.
CASSPTRGGPIGETQYF
TGTGCCAGCAGCCCGACTAGGGGCGGCCCCATAGGGGAGACCCAGTACTTC
>.|TRBJ1-4|TRBV6-1|.
CASRRGPGEKLFF
TGTGCCAGCAGGAGAGGACCAGGGGAAAAACTGTTTTTT
>.|TRBJ2-7|TRBV5-1|.
CASSLGPGIYEQYF
TGCGCCAGCAGCTTGGGACCCGGGATATACGAGCAGTACTTC
>few|TRBJ2-1|TRBV7-3|TRBD2
CASSPGTRYNEQFF
TGTGCCAGCAGCCCCGGGACTAGGTACAATGAGCAGTTCTTC
>few|TRBJ2-1|TRBV5-1|.
CASSGATYNEQFF
TGCGCCAGCAGCGGGGCCACCTACAATGAGCAGTTCTTC
>few|TRBJ2-1|TRBV7-8|TRBD1
CASSTYGQVYNEQFF
TGTGCCAGCAGCACCTACGGACAGGTATACAATGAGCAGTTCTTC
>.|TRBJ2-7|TRBV11-2|TRBD2
CASSLDLAGAYEQYF
TGTGCCAGCAGCTTAGATTTGGCGGGGGCCTACGAGCAGTACTTC
>.|TRBJ2-2|TRBV7-8|.
CASSLFPGELFF
TGTGCCAGCAGCTTATTTCCGGGGGAGCTGTTTTTT
>.|TRBJ2-1|TRBV27|TRBD2
CASSLIVGPSSGRVSYNEQFF
TGTGCCAGCAGTTTAATAGTCGGACCATCTAGCGGGAGGGTCTCCTACAATGAGCAGTTCTTC
>few|TRBJ2-7|TRBV5-1|TRBD2
CASSSGLSSGEQYF
TGCGCCAGCAGCTCGGGACTATCGTCGGGCGAGCAGTACTTC
>.|TRBJ2-1|TRBV5-4|TRBD2
CASSLRFAAGPTYNEQFF
TGTGCCAGCAGCTTGCGATTTGCAGCGGGGCCCACCTACAATGAGCAGTTCTTC
>few|TRBJ2-3|TRBV7-2|TRBD2
CASSLARLAGHTDTQYF
TGTGCCAGCAGCCTCGCGCGGCTAGCGGGGCACACAGATACGCAGTATTTT
>.|TRBJ2-5|TRBV6-6|TRBD2
CASSPSGGQGETQYF
TGTGCCAGCAGTCCCTCGGGAGGGCAGGGGGAGACCCAGTACTTC
>few|TRBJ2-1|TRBV5-1|TRBD1
CASSSGQGNEQFF
TGCGCCAGCAGCTCTGGACAGGGCAATGAGCAGTTCTTC
>.|TRBJ2-7|TRBV29-1|.
CSVTSSPYEQYF
TGCAGCGTTACGAGTAGCCCTTACGAGCAGTACTTC
>.|TRBJ2-3|TRBV29-1|TRBD2
CSVGLTSGRSQYF
TGCAGCGTTGGCCTAACTAGCGGGAGGTCGCAGTATTTT
>.|TRBJ2-3|TRBV2|.
CASRADLRTQYF
TGTGCCAGCAGAGCGGACCTCCGTACGCAGTATTTT
>.|TRBJ2-1|TRBV18|TRBD1
CASSLAGRGYEQFF
TGTGCCAGCTCCCTCGCAGGCAGGGGGTATGAGCAGTTCTTC
>.|TRBJ2-5|TRBV4-2|TRBD2
CASSQGLAGRETQYF
TGTGCCAGCAGCCAAGGACTAGCGGGGCGGGAGACCCAGTACTTC
>few|TRBJ2-1|TRBV9|TRBD2
CASSPLAAHSYNEQFF
TGTGCCAGCAGCCCGCTAGCGGCCCACTCCTACAATGAGCAGTTCTTC
>.|TRBJ2-7|TRBV14|TRBD2
CASSPWPGIGTSGRQIYEQYF
TGTGCCAGCAGCCCCTGGCCAGGGATCGGGACTAGCGGGAGACAAATCTACGAGCAGTACTTC
>.|TRBJ2-7|TRBV27|.
CASSKSHRDYEQYF
TGTGCCAGCAGCAAGAGCCACAGGGACTACGAGCAGTACTTC
>.|TRBJ2-7|TRBV25-1|.
CASSVFGLTYEQYF
TGTGCCAGCAGTGTATTCGGACTTACCTACGAGCAGTACTTC
>.|TRBJ1-1|TRBV15|.
CATSPRIGVSTEAFF
TGTGCCACCAGCCCACGAATAGGGGTAAGCACTGAAGCTTTCTTT
>.|TRBJ2-5|TRBV27|TRBD2
CASSFWAGGGQETQYF
TGTGCCAGCAGTTTCTGGGCGGGAGGTGGGCAAGAGACCCAGTACTTC
>few|TRBJ1-2|TRBV7-2|.
CARKLDGYTF
TGTGCCAGGAAATTAGATGGCTACACCTTC
>.|TRBJ2-7|TRBV25-1|TRBD1
CASSPGQTPSIEYF
TGTGCCAGCAGCCCGGGACAGACCCCTTCGATAGAGTACTTC
>.|TRBJ2-7|TRBV6-1|TRBD1
CASSPPGQDYEQYF
TGTGCCAGCAGTCCCCCCGGACAGGACTACGAGCAGTACTTC
>.|TRBJ2-6|TRBV6-5|.
CASSSLGFSGANVLTF
TGTGCCAGCAGTTCGCTCGGTTTCTCTGGGGCCAACGTCCTGACTTTC
>.|TRBJ1-4|TRBV28|.
CASSDSGYDTGEKLFF
TGTGCCAGCAGCGACAGCGGATATGATACAGGGGAAAAACTGTTTTTT
>.|TRBJ2-6|TRBV9|.
CASSVRGFGANVLTF
TGTGCCAGCAGCGTAAGGGGTTTCGGGGCCAACGTCCTGACTTTC
>.|TRBJ2-5|TRBV9|TRBD2
CASSVGLAVVQETQYF
TGTGCCAGCAGCGTAGGGCTAGCGGTGGTGCAAGAGACCCAGTACTTC
>.|TRBJ1-4|TRBV2|.
CASSVRDNEKLFF
TGTGCCAGCAGTGTCAGGGATAATGAAAAACTGTTTTTT
>.|TRBJ1-6|TRBV30|TRBD1
CAWSLGQGANSPLHF
TGTGCCTGGAGCCTAGGACAGGGGGCGAATTCACCCCTCCACTTT
>few|TRBJ2-7|TRBV7-2|TRBD1
CASSSRPGQGIWDF
TGTGCCAGCAGCTCCCGGCCGGGACAGGGGATTTGGGACTTC
>few|TRBJ1-1|TRBV10-3|TRBD1
CAISVQGGEAFF
TGTGCCATCAGTGTCCAGGGGGGTGAAGCTTTCTTT
>few|TRBJ2-3|TRBV10-3|.
CAISGPGARDTQYF
TGTGCCATCAGTGGACCGGGAGCGAGAGATACGCAGTATTTT
>.|TRBJ1-6|TRBV6-1|TRBD1
CASSDRTGGLFSPLHF
TGTGCCAGCAGTGACAGGACAGGGGGCTTGTTTTCACCCCTCCACTTT
>.|TRBJ2-7|TRBV5-1|TRBD1
CASSGVPGQGSYEQYF
TGCGCCAGCAGCGGAGTTCCGGGACAGGGCTCCTACGAGCAGTACTTC